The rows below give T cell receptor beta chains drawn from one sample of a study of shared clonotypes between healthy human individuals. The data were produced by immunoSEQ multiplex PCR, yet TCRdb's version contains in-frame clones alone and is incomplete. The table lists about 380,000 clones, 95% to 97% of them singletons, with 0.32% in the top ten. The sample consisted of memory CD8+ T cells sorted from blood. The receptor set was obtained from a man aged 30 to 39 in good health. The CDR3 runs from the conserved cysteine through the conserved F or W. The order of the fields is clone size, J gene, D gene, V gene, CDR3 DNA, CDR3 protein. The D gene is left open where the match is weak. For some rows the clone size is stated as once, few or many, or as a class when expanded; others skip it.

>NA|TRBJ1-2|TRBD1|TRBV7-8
TGTGCCAGCAGCCAACGACAGGGGGCTGAAAACTATGGCTACACCTTC
CASSQRQGAENYGYTF
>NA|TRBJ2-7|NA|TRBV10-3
TGTGCCATCTCGCCCGGACCCTACGAGCAGTACTTC
CAISPGPYEQYF
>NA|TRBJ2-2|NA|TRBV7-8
TGTGCCAGCAGCTTAAGGGGAGCGGTTGCGAACACCGGGGAGCTGTTTTTT
CASSLRGAVANTGELFF
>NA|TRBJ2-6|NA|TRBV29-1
TGCAGCGTTCAAACAGGGGCCAACGTCCTGACTTTC
CSVQTGANVLTF
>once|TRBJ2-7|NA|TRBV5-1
TGCGCCAGCAGCTTCGGGTTTGCCTACGAGCAGTACTTC
CASSFGFAYEQYF
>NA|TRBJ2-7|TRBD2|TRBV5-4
TGTGCCAGCAGCACCACTAGCGGGAGCTCCTACGAGCAGTACTTC
CASSTTSGSSYEQYF
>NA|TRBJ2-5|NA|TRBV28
TGTGCCAGCAGTTTTTTGGGGCAAGAGACCCAGTACTTC
CASSFLGQETQYF
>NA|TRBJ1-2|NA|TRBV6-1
TGTGCCAGCAGTGAGGGGGGGACTAACTATGGCTACACCTTC
CASSEGGTNYGYTF
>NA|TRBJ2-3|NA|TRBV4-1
TGCGCCAGCAGCCAAGCTCTGATACCCCCCGCAGATACGCAGTATTTT
CASSQALIPPADTQYF
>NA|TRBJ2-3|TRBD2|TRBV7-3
TGTGCCAGCAGCCTCACTCCCGGGACTAGCGGACCAGATACGCAGTATTTT
CASSLTPGTSGPDTQYF
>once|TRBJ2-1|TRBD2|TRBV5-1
TGCGCCAGCAGCTTGGAGCGGGAGGGCTACAATGAGCAGTTCTTC
CASSLEREGYNEQFF
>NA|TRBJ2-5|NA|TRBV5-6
TGTGCCAGCAGCTTGAGGGGGCAAGAGACCCAGTACTTC
CASSLRGQETQYF
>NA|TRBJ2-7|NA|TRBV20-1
TGCAGTGCTAGTAATTGGAACTTC
CSASNWNF
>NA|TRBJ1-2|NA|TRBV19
TGTGCCAGTAGGGGGGGCAACTATGGCTACACCTTC
CASRGGNYGYTF
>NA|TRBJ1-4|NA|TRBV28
TGTGCCAGCAGTCCCTTCGGGGTTGAGGAAAAACTGTTTTTT
CASSPFGVEEKLFF
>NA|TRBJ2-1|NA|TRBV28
TGTGCCAGTCGCCCCCCCGCCGGATCGGGTGAGCAGTTCTTC
CASRPPAGSGEQFF
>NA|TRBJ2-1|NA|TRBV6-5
TGTGCCAGCAGTTACTCGACGATGTCACAGGGTCTGTTCTTC
CASSYSTMSQGLFF
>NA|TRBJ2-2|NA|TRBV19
TGTGCCAGTAGTCCAGAAGCCCGGACGCTTAACACCGGGGAGCTGTTTTTT
CASSPEARTLNTGELFF
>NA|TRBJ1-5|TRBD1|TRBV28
TGTGCCAGCGAGGGACAGGGGGTTAATCAGCCCCAGCATTTT
CASEGQGVNQPQHF
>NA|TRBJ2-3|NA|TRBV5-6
TGTGCCAGCAGCTTGAGCACAGATACGCAGTATTTT
CASSLSTDTQYF